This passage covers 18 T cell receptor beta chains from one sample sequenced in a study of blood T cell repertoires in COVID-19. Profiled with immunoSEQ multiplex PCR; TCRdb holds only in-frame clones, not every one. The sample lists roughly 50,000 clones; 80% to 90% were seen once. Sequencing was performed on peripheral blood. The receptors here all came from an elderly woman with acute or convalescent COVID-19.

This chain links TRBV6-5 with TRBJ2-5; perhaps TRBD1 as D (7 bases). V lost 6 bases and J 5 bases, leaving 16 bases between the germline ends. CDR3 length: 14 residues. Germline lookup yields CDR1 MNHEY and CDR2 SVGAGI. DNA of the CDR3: TGTGCCAGCAGCCCAGGGGGGCGGTGGGAGACCCAGTACTTC. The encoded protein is CASSPGGRWETQYF.

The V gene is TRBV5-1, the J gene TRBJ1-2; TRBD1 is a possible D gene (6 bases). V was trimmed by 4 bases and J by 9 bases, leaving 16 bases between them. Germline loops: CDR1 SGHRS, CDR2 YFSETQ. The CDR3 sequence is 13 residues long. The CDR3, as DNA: TGCGCCAGCAGCAGAAACCCGGACAGCAGCTACACCTTC. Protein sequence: CASSRNPDSSYTF.

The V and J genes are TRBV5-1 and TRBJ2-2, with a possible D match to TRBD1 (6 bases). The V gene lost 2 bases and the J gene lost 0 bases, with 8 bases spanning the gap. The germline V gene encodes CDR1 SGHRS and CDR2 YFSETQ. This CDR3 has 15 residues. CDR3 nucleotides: TGCGCCAGCAGCTTACGGACAGCGAACACCGGGGAGCTGTTTTTT. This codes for CASSLRTANTGELFF.

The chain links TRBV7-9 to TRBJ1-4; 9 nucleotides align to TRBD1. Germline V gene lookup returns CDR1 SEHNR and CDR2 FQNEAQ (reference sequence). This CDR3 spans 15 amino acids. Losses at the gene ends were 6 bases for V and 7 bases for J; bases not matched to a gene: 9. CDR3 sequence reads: CASSRKQGASEKLFF. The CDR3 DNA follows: TGTGCCAGCAGTCGGAAACAGGGGGCGTCTGAAAAACTGTTTTTT.

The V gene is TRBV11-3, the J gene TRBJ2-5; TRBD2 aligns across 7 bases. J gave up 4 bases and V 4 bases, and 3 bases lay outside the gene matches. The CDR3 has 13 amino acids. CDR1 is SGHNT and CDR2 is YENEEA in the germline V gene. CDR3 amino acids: CASSSSGVETQYF. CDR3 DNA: TGTGCCAGCAGCTCAAGCGGGGTAGAGACCCAGTACTTC.

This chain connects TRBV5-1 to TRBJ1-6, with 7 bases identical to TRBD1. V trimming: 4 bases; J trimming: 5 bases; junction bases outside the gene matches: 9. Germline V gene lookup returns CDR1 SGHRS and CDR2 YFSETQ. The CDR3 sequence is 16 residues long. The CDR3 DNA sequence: TGCGCCAGCAGCGTTACCGGGACAGCGAATAATTCACCCCTCCACTTT. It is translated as CASSVTGTANNSPLHF.

DNA for the CDR3: TGTGCCAGTAGTAACCCCCTTCAGGGGACGACTGAAGCTTTCTTT. Its protein product is CASSNPLQGTTEAFF. This chain joins TRBV19 and TRBJ1-1, with a weak D call TRBD1 (6 bases). The CDR3 has 15 residues. CDR1 and CDR2 (germline): LNHDA, SQIVND (reference sequence). Trimming shortened V by 4 bases and J by 5 bases, and 17 bases separated the two germline ends.

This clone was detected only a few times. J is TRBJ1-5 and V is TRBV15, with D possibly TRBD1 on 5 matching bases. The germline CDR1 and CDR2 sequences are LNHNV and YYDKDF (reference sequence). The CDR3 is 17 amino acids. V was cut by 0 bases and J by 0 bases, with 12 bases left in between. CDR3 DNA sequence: TGTGCCACCAGCAGAGATGGGGGGAAGTATAGCAATCAGCCCCAGCATTTT. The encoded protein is CATSRDGGKYSNQPQHF.

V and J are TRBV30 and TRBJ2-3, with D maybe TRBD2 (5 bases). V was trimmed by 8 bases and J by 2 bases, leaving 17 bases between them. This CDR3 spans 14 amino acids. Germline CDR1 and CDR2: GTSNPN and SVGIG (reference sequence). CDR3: CASIRPGSTDTQYF. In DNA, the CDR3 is TGTGCCAGCATTCGGCCGGGATCCACAGATACGCAGTATTTT.

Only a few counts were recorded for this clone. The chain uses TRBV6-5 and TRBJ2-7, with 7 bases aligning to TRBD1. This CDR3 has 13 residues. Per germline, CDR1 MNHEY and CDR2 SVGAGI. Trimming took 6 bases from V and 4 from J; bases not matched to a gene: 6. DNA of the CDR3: TGTGCCAGCAGCAAGGGACAGCGATACGAGCAGTACTTC. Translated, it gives CASSKGQRYEQYF.

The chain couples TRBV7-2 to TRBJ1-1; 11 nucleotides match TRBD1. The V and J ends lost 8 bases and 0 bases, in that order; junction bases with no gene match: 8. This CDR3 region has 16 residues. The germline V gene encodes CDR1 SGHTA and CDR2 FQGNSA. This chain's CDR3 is CASAPRTGGMNTEAFF. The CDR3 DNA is TGTGCCAGCGCCCCGCGGACAGGGGGCATGAACACTGAAGCTTTCTTT.

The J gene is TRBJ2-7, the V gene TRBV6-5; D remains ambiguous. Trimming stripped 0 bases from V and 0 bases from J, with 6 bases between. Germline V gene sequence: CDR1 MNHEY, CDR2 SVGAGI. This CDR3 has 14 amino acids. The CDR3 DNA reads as TGTGCCAGCAGTTACTCGGTGAGCTCCTACGAGCAGTACTTC. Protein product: CASSYSVSSYEQYF.

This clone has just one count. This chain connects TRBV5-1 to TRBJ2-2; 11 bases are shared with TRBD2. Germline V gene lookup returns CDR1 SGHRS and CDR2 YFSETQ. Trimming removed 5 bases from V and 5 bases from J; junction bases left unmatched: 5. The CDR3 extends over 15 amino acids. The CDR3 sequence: CASRPPSGGTGELFF. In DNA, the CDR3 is TGCGCCAGCAGACCTCCTAGCGGGGGGACCGGGGAGCTGTTTTTT.

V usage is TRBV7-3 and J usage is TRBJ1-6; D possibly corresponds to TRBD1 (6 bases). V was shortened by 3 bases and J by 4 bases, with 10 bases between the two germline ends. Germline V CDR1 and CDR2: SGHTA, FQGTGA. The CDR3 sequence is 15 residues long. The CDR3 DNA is TGTGCCAGCAGCTTGGGCGGACAGTATAATTCACCCCTCCACTTT. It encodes CASSLGGQYNSPLHF.

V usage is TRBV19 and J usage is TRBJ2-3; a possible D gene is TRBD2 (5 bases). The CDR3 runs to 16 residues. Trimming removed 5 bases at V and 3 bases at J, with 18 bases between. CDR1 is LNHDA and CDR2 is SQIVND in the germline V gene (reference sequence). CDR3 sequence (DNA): TGTGCCAGTAGTTCCCGCCGGGGTTCGAGAACAGATACGCAGTATTTT. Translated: CASSSRRGSRTDTQYF. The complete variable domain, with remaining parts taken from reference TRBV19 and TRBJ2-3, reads DGGITQSPKYLFRKEGQNVTLSCEQNLNHDAMYWYRQDPGQGLRLIYYSQIVNDFQKGDIAEGYSVSREKKESFPLTVTSAQKNPTAFYLCASSSRRGSRTDTQYFGPGTRLTVL.

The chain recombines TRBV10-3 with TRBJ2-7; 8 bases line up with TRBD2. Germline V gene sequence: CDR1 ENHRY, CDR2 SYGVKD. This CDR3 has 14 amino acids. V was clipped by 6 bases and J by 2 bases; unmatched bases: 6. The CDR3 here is CAIRQGGGTYEQYF. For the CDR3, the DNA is TGTGCCATCAGACAAGGCGGGGGGACCTACGAGCAGTACTTC.

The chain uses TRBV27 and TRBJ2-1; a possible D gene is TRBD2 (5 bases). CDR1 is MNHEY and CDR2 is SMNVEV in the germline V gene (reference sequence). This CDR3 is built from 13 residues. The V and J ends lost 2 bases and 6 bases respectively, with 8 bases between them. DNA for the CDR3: TGTGCCAGCAGTTTAGAGGGAATCAATGAGCAGTTCTTC. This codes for CASSLEGINEQFF.

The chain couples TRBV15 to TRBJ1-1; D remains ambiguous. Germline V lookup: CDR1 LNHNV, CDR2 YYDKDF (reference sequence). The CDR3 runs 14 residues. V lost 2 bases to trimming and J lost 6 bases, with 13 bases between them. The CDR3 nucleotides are TGTGCCACCAGCAGACCGGGGAGGATGGCTGAAGCTTTCTTT. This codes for CATSRPGRMAEAFF.